This T cell receptor beta chain was observed in a study of T cell repertoires in cytomegalovirus infection (dated by TCRdb to between 2019 and 2020). Regarding the study in general: The HLA type of each donor mattered for the analysis, because public TCR beta signatures pointed to carriage of CMV infection along with the matching HLA type.

Sequencing took place on an Illumina HiSeq 1500. TCRdb trimmed public reads at Q25 via fastp, called clones via MiXCR and kept in-frame beta chains. Each CDR3 protein appears once, grouped with its most common genes and DNA. The sample table lists 490,000 or so distinct CDR3 sequences, about 11% of them with a count of one. The ten largest clonotypes hold about 9.4% of the sample. This clonotype was picked up many times. Its antigen specificity is not known. No base quality information exists; no much larger clone differs at one position. The germline V gene supplies CDR1 SGHTA and CDR2 FQGNSA. V was cut back by 2 bases and J by 3 bases, leaving a gap of 17 bases between them. Including cysteine and phenylalanine, the CDR3 has 16 amino acids. The entry retains the CDR3 DNA only, 48 bases that are in frame from base 1. Study-level results and caveats: Carriers of CMV infection plus the relevant HLA type were discriminated by the cumulative frequency of public TCR beta family members in the study cohort and in an independent roughly 340-donor cohort. The ex vivo response was dominated by HLA-C-restricted CMV-specific TCR beta clonotypes, which also provided the single most frequent clonotype in two of eight donors.

Sequencing was done on a sample of PBMCs. This TCR was recovered from a human donor in good health (CMV status not recorded). Some clones in this sample may be carry-over from other donors' samples. This sequence uses TRBV7-2 and TRBJ2-7; the D segment may tentatively be TRBD1 or TRBD2, each giving 5 matched bases. This receptor has the CDR3 CASSLMLPGAGYEQYF. The DNA sequence is TGTGCCAGCAGCTTAATGCTCCCCGGGGCGGGCTACGAGCAGTACTTC.